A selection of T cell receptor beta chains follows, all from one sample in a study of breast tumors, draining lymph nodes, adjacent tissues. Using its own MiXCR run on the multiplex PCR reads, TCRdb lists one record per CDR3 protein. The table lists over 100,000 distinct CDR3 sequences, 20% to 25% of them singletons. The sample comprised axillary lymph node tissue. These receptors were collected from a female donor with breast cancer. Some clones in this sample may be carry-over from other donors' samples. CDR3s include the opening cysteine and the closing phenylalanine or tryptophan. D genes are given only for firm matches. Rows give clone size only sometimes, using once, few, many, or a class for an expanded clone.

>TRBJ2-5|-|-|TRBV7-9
CASSLTRKHQETQYF
TGTGCCAGCAGCTTAACGAGGAAGCACCAAGAGACCCAGTACTTC
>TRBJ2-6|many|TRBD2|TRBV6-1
CASNPTSGRAGANVLTF
TGTGCCAGCAACCCGACTAGCGGGAGGGCTGGGGCCAACGTCCTGACTTTC
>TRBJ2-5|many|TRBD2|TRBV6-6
CASSYSRTSGSQETQYF
TGTGCCAGCAGTTACTCGAGGACTAGCGGGAGCCAAGAGACCCAGTACTTC
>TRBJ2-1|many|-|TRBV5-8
CSQGYNEQFF
TGTAGCCAGGGGTACAATGAGCAGTTCTTC
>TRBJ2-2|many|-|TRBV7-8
CASSLVLNTGELFF
TGTGCCAGCAGCTTAGTTCTCAACACCGGGGAGCTGTTTTTT
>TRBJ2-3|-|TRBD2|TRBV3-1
CASSQGGLAGGLGDTQYF
TGTGCCAGCAGCCAAGGAGGACTAGCGGGAGGTTTAGGGGATACGCAGTATTTT
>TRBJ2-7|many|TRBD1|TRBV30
CAWNTGGGPYEQYF
TGTGCCTGGAATACAGGGGGTGGCCCCTACGAGCAGTACTTC
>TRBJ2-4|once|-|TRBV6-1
CASSESGLVDF
TGTGCCAGCAGTGAAAGCGGTTTAGTGGACTTC
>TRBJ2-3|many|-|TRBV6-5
CASSLGGKGPRTDTQYF
TGTGCCAGCAGCTTAGGGGGGAAAGGTCCCCGCACAGATACGCAGTATTTT
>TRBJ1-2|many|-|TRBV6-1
CAGTVIYGYTF
TGTGCCGGCACAGTGATCTATGGCTACACCTTC
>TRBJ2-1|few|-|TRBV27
CASRRQGGGFEQFF
TGTGCCAGCAGAAGACAGGGAGGGGGTTTTGAGCAGTTCTTC
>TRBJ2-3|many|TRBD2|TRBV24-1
CARPSTSAEEEDTQYF
TGTGCCAGACCATCGACTAGCGCCGAGGAAGAAGATACGCAGTATTTT
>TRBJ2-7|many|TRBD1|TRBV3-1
CASSRGGQGGYEQYF
TGTGCCAGTAGCCGAGGGGGACAGGGGGGGTACGAGCAGTACTTC
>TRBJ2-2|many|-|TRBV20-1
CRVGPRNTGELFF
TGCAGGGTGGGACCGAGGAACACCGGGGAGCTGTTTTTT
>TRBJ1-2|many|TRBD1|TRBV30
CAWRNWRRQGFYGYTF
TGTGCCTGGAGAAATTGGCGACGACAGGGTTTCTATGGCTACACCTTC
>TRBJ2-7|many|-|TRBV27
CASSSPGHTYEQYF
TGTGCCAGCAGTTCCCCGGGACACACCTACGAGCAGTACTTC
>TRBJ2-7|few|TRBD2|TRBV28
CASRPGPGLAGSYEQYF
TGTGCCAGCAGGCCTGGCCCGGGACTAGCGGGTTCCTACGAGCAGTACTTC
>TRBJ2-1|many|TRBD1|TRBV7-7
CASSPAGGSYNEQFF
TGTGCTAGCAGCCCGGCAGGGGGTTCCTACAATGAGCAGTTCTTC
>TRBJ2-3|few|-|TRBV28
CASSYLSVADTQYF
TGTGCCAGCAGTTATCTTAGTGTGGCAGATACGCAGTATTTT
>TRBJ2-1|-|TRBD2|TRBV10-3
CAIGEPWTSGREHHNEQFF
TGTGCCATCGGTGAGCCTTGGACTAGCGGGAGGGAACATCACAATGAGCAGTTCTTC
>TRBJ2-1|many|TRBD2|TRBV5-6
CASSLAGTSDNNEQFF
TGTGCCAGCAGCTTGGCTGGGACTAGCGATAACAATGAGCAGTTCTTC
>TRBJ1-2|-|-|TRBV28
CASSLGRIPYGYTF
TGTGCCAGCAGTTTGGGCAGGATTCCCTATGGCTACACCTTC
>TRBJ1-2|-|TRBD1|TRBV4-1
CASSHQQGKGYGYTF
TGCGCCAGCAGCCACCAACAGGGGAAGGGCTATGGCTACACCTTC
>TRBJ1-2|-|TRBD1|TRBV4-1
CASSQGPTGRYGYTF
TGCGCCAGCAGCCAAGGTCCGACAGGGCGATATGGCTACACCTTC